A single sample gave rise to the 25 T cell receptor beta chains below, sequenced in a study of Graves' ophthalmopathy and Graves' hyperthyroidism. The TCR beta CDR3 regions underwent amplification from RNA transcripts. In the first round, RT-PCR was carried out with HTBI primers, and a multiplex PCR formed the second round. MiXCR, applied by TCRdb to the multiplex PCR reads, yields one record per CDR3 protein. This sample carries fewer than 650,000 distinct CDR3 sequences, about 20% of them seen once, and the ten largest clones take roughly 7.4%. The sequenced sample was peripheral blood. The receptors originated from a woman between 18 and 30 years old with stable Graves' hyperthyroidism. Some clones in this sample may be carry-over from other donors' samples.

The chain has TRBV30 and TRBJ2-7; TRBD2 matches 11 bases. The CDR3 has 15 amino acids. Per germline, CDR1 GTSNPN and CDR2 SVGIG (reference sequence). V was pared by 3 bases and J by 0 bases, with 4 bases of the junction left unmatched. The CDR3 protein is CAWRETSGSSYEQYF. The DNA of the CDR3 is TGTGCCTGGAGGGAAACTAGCGGGAGCTCCTACGAGCAGTACTTC.

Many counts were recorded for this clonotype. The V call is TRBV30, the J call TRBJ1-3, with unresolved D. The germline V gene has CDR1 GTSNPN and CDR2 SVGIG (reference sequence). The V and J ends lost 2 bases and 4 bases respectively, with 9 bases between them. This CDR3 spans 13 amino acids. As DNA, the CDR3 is TGTGCCTGGAGTTGGGCCAGGGGAAACACCATATATTTT. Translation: CAWSWARGNTIYF.

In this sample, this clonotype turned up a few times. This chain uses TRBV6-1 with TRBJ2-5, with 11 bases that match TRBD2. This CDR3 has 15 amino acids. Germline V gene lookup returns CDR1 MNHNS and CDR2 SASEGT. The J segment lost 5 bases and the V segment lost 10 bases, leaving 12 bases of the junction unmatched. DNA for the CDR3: TGTGCCACCCAGGACAGTCGACTAGCGGGGGAGACCCAGTACTTC. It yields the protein CATQDSRLAGETQYF.

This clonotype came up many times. CDR3 DNA sequence: TGTGCCATCAGTGAGTCGCGGTTAGCGGGAGTTTCGGACATTCAGTACTTC. Protein product: CAISESRLAGVSDIQYF. The chain has TRBV10-3 and TRBJ2-4; 9 nucleotides line up with TRBD2. V lost 0 bases and J lost 8; bases outside the gene matches: 11. Germline V gene data show CDR1 as ENHRY and CDR2 as SYGVKD. This CDR3 contains 17 residues.

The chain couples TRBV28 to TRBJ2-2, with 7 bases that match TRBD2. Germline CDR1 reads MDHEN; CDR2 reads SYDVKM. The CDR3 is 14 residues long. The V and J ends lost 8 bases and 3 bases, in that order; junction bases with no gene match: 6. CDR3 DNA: TGTGCCAGCCTGACTAGCCCAGACACCGGGGAGCTGTTTTTT. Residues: CASLTSPDTGELFF.

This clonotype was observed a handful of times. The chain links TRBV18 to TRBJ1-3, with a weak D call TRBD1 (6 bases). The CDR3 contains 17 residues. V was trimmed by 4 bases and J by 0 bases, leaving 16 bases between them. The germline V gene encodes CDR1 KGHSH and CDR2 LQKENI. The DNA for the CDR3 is TGTGCCAGCTCACTGCGGGGCAGGGGCATCTCTGGAAACACCATATATTTT. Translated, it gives CASSLRGRGISGNTIYF.

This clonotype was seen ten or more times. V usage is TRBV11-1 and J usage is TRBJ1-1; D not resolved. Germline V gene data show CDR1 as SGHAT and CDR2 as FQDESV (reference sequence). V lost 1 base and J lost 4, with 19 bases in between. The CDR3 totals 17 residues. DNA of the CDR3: TGTGCCAGCAGCTTAGTGTACACAGACCCTATGGTCACTGAAGCTTTCTTT. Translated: CASSLVYTDPMVTEAFF.

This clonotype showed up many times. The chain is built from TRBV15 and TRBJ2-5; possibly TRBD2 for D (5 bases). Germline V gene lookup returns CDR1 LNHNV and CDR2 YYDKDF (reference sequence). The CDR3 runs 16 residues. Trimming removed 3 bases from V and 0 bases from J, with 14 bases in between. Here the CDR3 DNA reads TGTGCCACCAGCAGGTGGGTAGGAGGAAACCAAGAGACCCAGTACTTC. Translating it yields CATSRWVGGNQETQYF.

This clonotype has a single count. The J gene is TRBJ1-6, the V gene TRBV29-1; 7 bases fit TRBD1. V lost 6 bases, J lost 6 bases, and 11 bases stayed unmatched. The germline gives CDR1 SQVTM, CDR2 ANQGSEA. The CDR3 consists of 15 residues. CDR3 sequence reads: CSVRDRVDINSPLHF. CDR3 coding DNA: TGCAGCGTCAGAGACAGGGTTGACATTAATTCACCCCTCCACTTT.

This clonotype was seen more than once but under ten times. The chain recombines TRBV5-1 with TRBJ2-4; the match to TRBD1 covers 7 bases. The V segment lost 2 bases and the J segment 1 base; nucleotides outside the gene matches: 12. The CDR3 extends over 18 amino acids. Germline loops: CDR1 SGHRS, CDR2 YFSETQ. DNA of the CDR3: TGCGCCAGCAGCTTATCGACAGGGTCCGGTGGGGCCAAAAACATTCAGTACTTC. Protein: CASSLSTGSGGAKNIQYF.

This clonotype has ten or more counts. CDR3 sequence: CASSLGARVSGNTIYF. The CDR3, as DNA: TGTGCCAGCAGTTTAGGGGCCAGGGTCTCTGGAAACACCATATATTTT. The chain couples TRBV28 to TRBJ1-3, with D maybe TRBD1 (5 bases). The germline V and J ends were trimmed by 2 bases and 0 bases, with 11 bases remaining between them. The CDR3 has 16 residues. Germline V gives CDR1 MDHEN, CDR2 SYDVKM.

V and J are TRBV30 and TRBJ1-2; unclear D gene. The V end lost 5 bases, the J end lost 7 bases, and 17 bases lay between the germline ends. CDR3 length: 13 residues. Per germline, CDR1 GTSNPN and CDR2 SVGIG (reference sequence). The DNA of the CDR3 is TGTGCCTGGGGAAAGCACTACGGGGTTGGCTACACCTTC. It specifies CAWGKHYGVGYTF.

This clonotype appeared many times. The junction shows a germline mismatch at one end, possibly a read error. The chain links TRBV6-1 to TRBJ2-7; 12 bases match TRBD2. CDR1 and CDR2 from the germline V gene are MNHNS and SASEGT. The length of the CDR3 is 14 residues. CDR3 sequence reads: CASSETSGGYEQYF. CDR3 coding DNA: TGTGCTAGCAGTGAGACTAGCGGGGGTTACGAGCAGTACTTC.

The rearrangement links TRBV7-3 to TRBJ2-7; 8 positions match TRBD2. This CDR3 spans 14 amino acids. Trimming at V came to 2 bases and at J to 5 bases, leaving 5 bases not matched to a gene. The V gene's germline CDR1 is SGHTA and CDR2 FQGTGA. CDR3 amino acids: CASSLGAGEHEQYF. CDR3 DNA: TGTGCCAGCAGCTTAGGAGCGGGAGAGCACGAGCAGTACTTC.

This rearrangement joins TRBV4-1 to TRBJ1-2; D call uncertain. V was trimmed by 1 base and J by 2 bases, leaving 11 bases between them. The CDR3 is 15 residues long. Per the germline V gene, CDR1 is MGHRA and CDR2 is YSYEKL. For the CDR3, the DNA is TGCGCCAGCAGCCAAGTAGCCCCCGGCAACTATGGCTACACCTTC. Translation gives CASSQVAPGNYGYTF.

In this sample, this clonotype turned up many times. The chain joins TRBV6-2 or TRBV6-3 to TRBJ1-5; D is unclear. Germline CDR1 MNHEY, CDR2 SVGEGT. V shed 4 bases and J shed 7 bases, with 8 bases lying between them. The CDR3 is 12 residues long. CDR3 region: CASSFKKQPQHF. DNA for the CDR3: TGTGCCAGCAGTTTTAAGAAGCAGCCCCAGCATTTT.

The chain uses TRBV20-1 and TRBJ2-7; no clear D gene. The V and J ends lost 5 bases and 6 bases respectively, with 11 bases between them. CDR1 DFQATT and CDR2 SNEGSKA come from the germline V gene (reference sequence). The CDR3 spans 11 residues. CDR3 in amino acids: CSAGSILEQYF. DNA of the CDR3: TGCAGTGCTGGAAGTATTCTCGAGCAGTACTTC.

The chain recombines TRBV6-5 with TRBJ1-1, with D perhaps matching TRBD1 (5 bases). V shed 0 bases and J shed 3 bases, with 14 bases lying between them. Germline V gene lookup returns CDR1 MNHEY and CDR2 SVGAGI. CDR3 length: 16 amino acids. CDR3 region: CASSYSPGWDDTEAFF. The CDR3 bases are TGTGCCAGCAGTTACTCCCCAGGGTGGGACGACACTGAAGCTTTCTTT.

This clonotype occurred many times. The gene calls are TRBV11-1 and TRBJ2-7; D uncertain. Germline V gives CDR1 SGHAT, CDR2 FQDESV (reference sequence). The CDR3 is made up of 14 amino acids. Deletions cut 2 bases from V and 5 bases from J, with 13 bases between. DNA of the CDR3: TGTGCCAGCAGCTTACTTCCATCTCTTGACGAGCAGTACTTC. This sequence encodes CASSLLPSLDEQYF.

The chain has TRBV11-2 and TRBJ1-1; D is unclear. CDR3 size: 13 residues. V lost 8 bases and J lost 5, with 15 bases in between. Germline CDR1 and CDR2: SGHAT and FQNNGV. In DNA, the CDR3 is TGTGCCAGCGGGATGGGTGTCCGGACTGAAGCTTTCTTT. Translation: CASGMGVRTEAFF.

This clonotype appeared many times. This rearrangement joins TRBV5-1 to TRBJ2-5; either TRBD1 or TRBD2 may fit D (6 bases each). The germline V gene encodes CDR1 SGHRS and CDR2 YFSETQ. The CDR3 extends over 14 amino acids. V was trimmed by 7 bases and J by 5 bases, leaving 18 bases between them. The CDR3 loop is CASARRGAEETQYF. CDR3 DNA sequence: TGCGCCAGCGCCAGGAGGGGGGCCGAGGAGACCCAGTACTTC.

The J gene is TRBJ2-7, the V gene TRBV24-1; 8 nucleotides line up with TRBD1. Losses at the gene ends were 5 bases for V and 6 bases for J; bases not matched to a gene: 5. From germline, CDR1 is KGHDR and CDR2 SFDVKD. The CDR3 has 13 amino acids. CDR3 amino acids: CATSARTGFEQYF. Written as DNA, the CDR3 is TGTGCCACCAGTGCCCGGACAGGGTTCGAGCAGTACTTC.

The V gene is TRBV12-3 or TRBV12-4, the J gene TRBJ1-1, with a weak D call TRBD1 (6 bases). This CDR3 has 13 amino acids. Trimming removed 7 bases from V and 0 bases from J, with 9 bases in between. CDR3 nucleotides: TGTGCCAGCAAAAACAGGGTGAACACTGAAGCTTTCTTT. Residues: CASKNRVNTEAFF.

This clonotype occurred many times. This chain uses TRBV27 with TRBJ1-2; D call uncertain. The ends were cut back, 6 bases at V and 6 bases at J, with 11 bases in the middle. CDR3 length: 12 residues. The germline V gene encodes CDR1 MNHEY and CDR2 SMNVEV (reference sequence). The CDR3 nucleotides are TGTGCCAGCAGGGACCCAGAGGATGGCTACACCTTC. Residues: CASRDPEDGYTF.

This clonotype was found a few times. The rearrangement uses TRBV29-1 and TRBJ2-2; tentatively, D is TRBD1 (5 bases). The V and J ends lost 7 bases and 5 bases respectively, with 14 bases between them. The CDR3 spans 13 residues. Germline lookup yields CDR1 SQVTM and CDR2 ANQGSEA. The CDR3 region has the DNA TGCAGCGCCCGGCTAGGGGCGACCGGGGAGCTGTTTTTT. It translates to CSARLGATGELFF.